These 19 T cell receptor beta chains were all obtained from the same sample, sequenced in a study of shared clonotypes between healthy human individuals. The data were produced by immunoSEQ multiplex PCR, yet TCRdb's version contains in-frame clones alone and is incomplete. The table has more than 2,000,000 clones, about 92% seen once. The material sequenced was naive CD4+ T cells sorted from blood. Subset described: CD45RA+ positively selected. The receptors derive from a man aged 18 to 30 in good health.

The chain is built from TRBV19 and TRBJ1-5, with a weak D call TRBD1 (6 bases). V was cut by 5 bases and J by 2 bases, with 19 bases left in between. Germline V gene lookup returns CDR1 LNHDA and CDR2 SQIVND (reference sequence). The CDR3 is 17 amino acids. The CDR3 sequence: CASSPSHRAQGNQPQHF. The CDR3, as DNA: TGTGCCAGTAGTCCCTCGCACAGGGCTCAGGGCAATCAGCCCCAGCATTTT.

This chain joins TRBV6-5 and TRBJ2-1; perhaps TRBD2 as D (6 bases). Germline values: CDR1 MNHEY, CDR2 SVGAGI. The V gene lost 7 bases and the J gene lost 5 bases, with 15 bases spanning the gap. The length of the CDR3 is 14 residues. CDR3 protein: CASIPVGGNNEQFF. The CDR3, as DNA: TGTGCCAGCATCCCTGTGGGCGGGAACAATGAGCAGTTCTTC.

The V and J genes are TRBV7-2 and TRBJ1-3; D perhaps matches TRBD1 (6 bases). Deletions cut 2 bases from V and 3 bases from J, with 11 bases between. Germline CDR1 and CDR2: SGHTA and FQGNSA. The CDR3 spans 15 residues. The CDR3 loop is CASSLRGKRGNTIYF. The CDR3 DNA sequence: TGTGCCAGCAGCTTAAGGGGGAAACGTGGAAACACCATATATTTT.

The chain employs TRBV27 and TRBJ2-3; 9 nucleotides line up with TRBD1. Looked up from germline, CDR1 is MNHEY and CDR2 is SMNVEV (reference sequence). The CDR3 sequence is 16 residues long. V lost 5 bases and J lost 8; bases outside the gene matches: 14. This CDR3 is CASSPWDREEWGTQYF. DNA of the CDR3: TGTGCCAGCAGTCCCTGGGACAGGGAAGAGTGGGGTACGCAGTATTTT.

This clone came up once. V usage is TRBV7-8 and J usage is TRBJ1-5; possible D gene TRBD1, 5 bases. Germline loops: CDR1 SGHVS, CDR2 FQNEAQ. The germline V and J ends were trimmed by 4 bases and 3 bases, with 7 bases remaining between them. The CDR3 has 13 residues. CDR3 coding DNA: TGTGCCAGCAGCTCCAGGGACAATCAGCCCCAGCATTTT. Its translation: CASSSRDNQPQHF.

The chain combines TRBV9 with TRBJ1-2; TRBD1 is a possible D gene (5 bases). The ends were cut back, 4 bases at V and 7 bases at J, with 20 bases in the middle. Germline V gives CDR1 SGDLS, CDR2 YYNGEE. CDR3 length equals 15 residues. CDR3 protein: CASSQSDDSLGGYTF. The CDR3 DNA is TGTGCCAGCAGCCAATCCGATGACAGTCTCGGTGGCTACACCTTC.

The rearrangement links TRBV19 to TRBJ1-4; 7 bases map to TRBD1. After removal of 6 bases from V and 8 bases from J, the junction contained 9 bases not matched to a gene. Germline V gene lookup returns CDR1 LNHDA and CDR2 SQIVND (reference sequence). This CDR3 region has 14 residues. The CDR3 nucleotides read TGTGCCAGTAGCCTGGGACAGAACGGAGAAAAACTGTTTTTT. It specifies CASSLGQNGEKLFF.

The CDR3 reads CASSPGRAGQETQYF. CDR3 nucleotides: TGCGCCAGCAGCCCGGGGAGGGCAGGGCAAGAGACCCAGTACTTC. The chain is built from TRBV5-1 and TRBJ2-5; 7 nucleotides match TRBD2. Germline CDR1 is SGHRS and CDR2 is YFSETQ. The length of the CDR3 is 15 residues. After removal of 4 bases from V and 2 bases from J, the junction contained 8 bases not matched to a gene.

The CDR3 sequence: CASTERVSGANEQFF. DNA of the CDR3: TGTGCCAGCACCGAACGGGTTAGCGGGGCTAATGAGCAGTTCTTC. V is TRBV2 and J is TRBJ2-1, with 8 nucleotides matching TRBD2. This CDR3 has 15 residues. Germline V CDR1 and CDR2: SNHLY, FYNNEI. The V gene end was trimmed by 7 bases and the J gene end by 7 bases; junction bases not matched to a gene: 12. Variable domain in full (rest from reference TRBV2 and TRBJ2-1): EPEVTQTPSHQVTQMGQEVILRCVPISNHLYFYWYRQILGQKVEFLVSFYNNEISEKSEIFDDQFSVERPDGSNFTLKIRSTKLEDSAMYFCASTERVSGANEQFFGPGTRLTVL.

The CDR3 here is CASSLANYEQYF. The CDR3 nucleotides are TGTGCCAGCAGCTTGGCCAACTACGAGCAGTACTTC. The V call is TRBV5-4, the J call TRBJ2-7; the D is unclear. Germline CDR1 SGHNT, CDR2 YYREEE (reference sequence). Trimming removed 0 bases at V and 3 bases at J, with 4 bases between. The CDR3 runs to 12 residues.

This chain joins TRBV19 and TRBJ2-3, with D possibly TRBD2 on 6 matching bases. V lost 2 bases and J lost 4, with 10 bases in between. CDR1 and CDR2 from the germline V gene are LNHDA and SQIVND (reference sequence). The CDR3 runs to 14 residues. The CDR3 here is CASSILLASDTQYF. CDR3 DNA: TGTGCCAGTAGTATACTTCTAGCGTCAGATACGCAGTATTTT. The variable domain in full, completed from reference TRBV19 and TRBJ2-3, reads DGGITQSPKYLFRKEGQNVTLSCEQNLNHDAMYWYRQDPGQGLRLIYYSQIVNDFQKGDIAEGYSVSREKKESFPLTVTSAQKNPTAFYLCASSILLASDTQYFGPGTRLTVL.

The rearrangement links TRBV10-3 to TRBJ2-7; D perhaps matches TRBD1 (6 bases). The CDR3 spans 12 residues. Germline CDR1 is ENHRY and CDR2 is SYGVKD. V dropped 11 bases and J dropped 3 bases, with 14 bases sitting between them. The CDR3 DNA follows: TGTGCCGCTGGGGGCGGGTTCTACGAGCAGTACTTC. Translation: CAAGGGFYEQYF.

CDR3 in amino acids: CASSPGTSGSPYNEQFF. The CDR3, as DNA: TGTGCCAGCAGTCCGGGGACTAGCGGGTCTCCATACAATGAGCAGTTCTTC. This sequence joins TRBV27 and TRBJ2-1; 12 nucleotides line up with TRBD2. This CDR3 is 17 amino acids long. The germline CDR1 and CDR2 sequences are MNHEY and SMNVEV (reference sequence). After removal of 5 bases from V and 4 bases from J, the junction contained 9 bases not matched to a gene.

The V gene is TRBV2, the J gene TRBJ2-3; perhaps TRBD1 as D (6 bases). V lost 7 bases to trimming and J lost 4 bases, with 9 bases between them. Germline V gene data show CDR1 as SNHLY and CDR2 as FYNNEI. The CDR3 runs 12 residues. The CDR3 coding sequence is TGTGCCAGCACCAAGGGGGCAGATACGCAGTATTTT. Encoded protein: CASTKGADTQYF.

The rearrangement links TRBV7-9 to TRBJ2-1, with 7 bases fitting TRBD2. Per the germline V gene, CDR1 is SEHNR and CDR2 is FQNEAQ (reference sequence). The junction had 6 bases not matched to a gene; V was cut back by 4 bases and J by 0 bases. The CDR3 consists of 16 residues. The DNA of the CDR3 is TGTGCCAGCAGCTCGACTAGCCTAATCTCCTACAATGAGCAGTTCTTC. Translating gives CASSSTSLISYNEQFF.

This chain connects TRBV19 to TRBJ2-5; 7 positions agree with TRBD1. With 6 bases clipped from V and 5 bases from J, the junction kept 6 bases outside the gene matches. Germline V gene sequence: CDR1 LNHDA, CDR2 SQIVND (reference sequence). The CDR3 consists of 13 residues. CDR3 sequence reads: CASRVTGVETQYF. In nucleotides, the CDR3 is TGTGCCAGTAGAGTTACAGGGGTGGAGACCCAGTACTTC.

In this sample, this clone turned up a few times. The rearrangement links TRBV7-2 to TRBJ2-5; no clear D. Trimming stripped 2 bases from V and 5 bases from J, with 3 bases between. Germline lookup yields CDR1 SGHTA and CDR2 FQGNSA. The CDR3 covers 11 residues. Written as DNA, the CDR3 is TGTGCCAGCAGCTTAATCGAGACCCAGTACTTC. Translation: CASSLIETQYF.

The rearrangement links TRBV7-9 to TRBJ2-2; TRBD1 or TRBD2 may be the D gene (5 bases each). Trimming removed 9 bases at V and 5 bases at J, with 22 bases between. Germline lookup yields CDR1 SEHNR and CDR2 FQNEAQ (reference sequence). The CDR3 has 16 residues. The CDR3 DNA is TGTGCCAGGAAGGGGACGCAACCCCCTTCGACCGGGGAGCTGTTTTTT. It codes for CARKGTQPPSTGELFF.

This clone is a singleton in its sample. The V call is TRBV10-1, the J call TRBJ2-4; no clear D gene. The CDR3 spans 13 residues. Germline V gene sequence: CDR1 WNHNN, CDR2 SYGVQD (reference sequence). CDR3 DNA sequence: TGCGGAACCGGTCCGATAGCCAAAAACATTCAGTACTTC. This codes for CGTGPIAKNIQYF.